A selection of T cell receptor beta chains follows, all from one sample in a study of vaccination effects on CD4 cells after COVID-19. Only in-frame clones appear in the TCRdb table, and some are missing; sequencing was by immunoSEQ multiplex PCR. The profile shows under 45,000 clones, over 60% of them singletons. These receptors' targets are unknown. The sample here was CD4+ T cells from PBMCs cultured with HCoV-NL63 spike peptides, taken before COVID-19 vaccination. The source of these receptors is a human donor who received a COVID-19 vaccine. Each CDR3 is given with its conserved first and last residue. Fields, in order: J gene, clone size, D gene, V gene, CDR3 protein, CDR3 DNA. The D gene is left open where the match is weak. Not all rows give a size; the values are once, few, many and, for expanded clones, a class.

j_gene: TRBJ2-3
abundance: -
d_gene: -
v_gene: TRBV6-5
CDR3aa: CASSYSDSTDTQYF
CDR3nt: TGTGCCAGCAGTTACTCGGACAGCACAGATACGCAGTATTTT

j_gene: TRBJ2-3
abundance: -
d_gene: -
v_gene: TRBV6-5
CDR3aa: CASSYRDPHDTQYF
CDR3nt: TGTGCCAGCAGTTACAGGGACCCTCACGATACGCAGTATTTT

j_gene: TRBJ1-1
abundance: -
d_gene: -
v_gene: TRBV29-1
CDR3aa: CSVGQGQMHTEAFF
CDR3nt: TGCAGCGTCGGCCAAGGACAGATGCACACTGAAGCTTTCTTT

j_gene: TRBJ2-1
abundance: -
d_gene: -
v_gene: TRBV6-2/TRBV6-3
CDR3aa: CASSYSLQRYNEQFF
CDR3nt: TGTGCCAGCAGTTACTCTTTACAGAGATACAATGAGCAGTTCTTC

j_gene: TRBJ2-1
abundance: -
d_gene: -
v_gene: TRBV6-1
CDR3aa: CASIRSQLDNEQFF
CDR3nt: TGTGCCAGCATCCGATCACAGCTCGACAATGAGCAGTTCTTC

j_gene: TRBJ1-4
abundance: -
d_gene: -
v_gene: TRBV5-1
CDR3aa: CASALTPANEKLFF
CDR3nt: TGCGCCAGCGCCCTTACGCCTGCTAATGAAAAACTGTTTTTT

j_gene: TRBJ2-1
abundance: -
d_gene: -
v_gene: TRBV29-1
CDR3aa: CSALVHNEQFF
CDR3nt: TGCAGCGCCCTGGTTCACAATGAGCAGTTCTTC

j_gene: TRBJ2-2
abundance: -
d_gene: -
v_gene: TRBV5-1
CDR3aa: CASMMGAAGGELFF
CDR3nt: TGCGCCAGCATGATGGGGGCCGCTGGCGGGGAGCTGTTTTTT

j_gene: TRBJ1-1
abundance: -
d_gene: -
v_gene: TRBV3-1/TRBV3-2
CDR3aa: CASSLRGGPMGEAFF
CDR3nt: TGTGCCAGCAGCCTACGAGGGGGACCCATGGGTGAAGCTTTCTTT

j_gene: TRBJ1-2
abundance: -
d_gene: TRBD1
v_gene: TRBV19
CDR3aa: CASSMVTGVGYTF
CDR3nt: TGTGCCAGTAGTATGGTGACAGGGGTTGGCTACACCTTC

j_gene: TRBJ1-2
abundance: -
d_gene: -
v_gene: TRBV5-1
CDR3aa: CASSWGGDYGYTF
CDR3nt: TGCGCCAGCAGCTGGGGGGGCGACTATGGCTACACCTTC

j_gene: TRBJ1-5
abundance: -
d_gene: -
v_gene: TRBV24-1
CDR3aa: CATSASRMGNQPQHF
CDR3nt: TGTGCCACCAGTGCATCTCGGATGGGCAATCAGCCCCAGCATTTT

j_gene: TRBJ2-1
abundance: -
d_gene: -
v_gene: TRBV30
CDR3aa: CAWSLEIFGEQFF
CDR3nt: TGTGCCTGGAGTCTCGAGATCTTCGGGGAGCAGTTCTTC

j_gene: TRBJ1-3
abundance: -
d_gene: -
v_gene: TRBV15
CDR3aa: CATSGSMGAGNTIYF
CDR3nt: TGTGCCACCAGCGGATCCATGGGGGCGGGAAACACCATATATTTT

j_gene: TRBJ1-2
abundance: once
d_gene: TRBD1
v_gene: TRBV2
CDR3aa: CASTGGLMGGYTF
CDR3nt: TGTGCCAGCACAGGGGGTCTGATGGGAGGCTACACCTTC

j_gene: TRBJ1-3
abundance: -
d_gene: -
v_gene: TRBV19
CDR3aa: CASSIDVENTIYF
CDR3nt: TGTGCCAGTAGTATCGACGTAGAGAACACCATATATTTT

j_gene: TRBJ1-5
abundance: once
d_gene: -
v_gene: TRBV7-2
CDR3aa: CASSLYNQPQHF
CDR3nt: TGTGCCAGCAGCTTATACAATCAGCCCCAGCATTTT

j_gene: TRBJ1-2
abundance: -
d_gene: -
v_gene: TRBV24-1
CDR3aa: CATSDVGAGYTF
CDR3nt: TGTGCCACCAGTGATGTAGGGGCGGGCTACACCTTC

j_gene: TRBJ1-2
abundance: -
d_gene: -
v_gene: TRBV5-6
CDR3aa: CASSLSYGYTF
CDR3nt: TGTGCCAGCAGCCTGTCCTATGGCTACACCTTC

j_gene: TRBJ2-2
abundance: few
d_gene: -
v_gene: TRBV5-6
CDR3aa: CASSFSDGTGELFF
CDR3nt: TGTGCCAGCAGCTTCAGTGACGGCACCGGGGAGCTGTTTTTT

j_gene: TRBJ2-4
abundance: -
d_gene: -
v_gene: TRBV5-1
CDR3aa: CASSPGGPGADIQYF
CDR3nt: TGCGCCAGCAGCCCTGGGGGGCCGGGCGCAGACATTCAGTACTTC

j_gene: TRBJ1-6
abundance: -
d_gene: TRBD1
v_gene: TRBV5-1
CDR3aa: CASSLTQGGSYNSPLHF
CDR3nt: TGCGCCAGCAGCTTGACTCAGGGGGGATCCTATAATTCACCCCTCCACTTT

j_gene: TRBJ1-5
abundance: -
d_gene: TRBD1
v_gene: TRBV27
CDR3aa: CASSITSGTGRLHF
CDR3nt: TGTGCCAGCAGTATAACTTCCGGGACAGGGAGGCTGCATTTT

j_gene: TRBJ2-5
abundance: -
d_gene: -
v_gene: TRBV24-1
CDR3aa: CATSDPTGLETQYF
CDR3nt: TGTGCCACCAGTGATCCAACAGGGTTAGAGACCCAGTACTTC

j_gene: TRBJ2-3
abundance: -
d_gene: -
v_gene: TRBV10-3
CDR3aa: CAISVAGTDTQYF
CDR3nt: TGTGCCATCAGTGTCGCGGGCACAGATACGCAGTATTTT

j_gene: TRBJ1-1
abundance: few
d_gene: -
v_gene: TRBV7-8
CDR3aa: CASDGGANTEAFF
CDR3nt: TGTGCCAGCGATGGAGGGGCGAACACTGAAGCTTTCTTT

j_gene: TRBJ2-3
abundance: -
d_gene: -
v_gene: TRBV7-3
CDR3aa: CASSLKGASTDTQYF
CDR3nt: TGTGCCAGCAGCTTAAAAGGAGCTAGCACAGATACGCAGTATTTT

j_gene: TRBJ1-5
abundance: -
d_gene: -
v_gene: TRBV5-1
CDR3aa: CASSVTGSPNQPQHF
CDR3nt: TGCGCCAGCAGCGTTACAGGGTCCCCTAATCAGCCCCAGCATTTT

j_gene: TRBJ1-3
abundance: -
d_gene: -
v_gene: TRBV28
CDR3aa: CASSSSDSFSGNTIYF
CDR3nt: TGTGCCAGCAGTTCCTCGGACAGTTTCTCTGGAAACACCATATATTTT

j_gene: TRBJ2-2
abundance: -
d_gene: -
v_gene: TRBV5-1
CDR3aa: CASSLGPTQPGELFF
CDR3nt: TGCGCCAGCAGCTTAGGACCTACTCAACCAGGGGAGCTGTTTTTT

j_gene: TRBJ2-5
abundance: -
d_gene: TRBD2
v_gene: TRBV19
CDR3aa: CASSVSGGGQETQYF
CDR3nt: TGTGCCAGTAGTGTGAGCGGGGGAGGGCAAGAGACCCAGTACTTC

j_gene: TRBJ2-3
abundance: few
d_gene: TRBD2
v_gene: TRBV7-9
CDR3aa: CASSSWTSGASTDTQYF
CDR3nt: TGTGCCAGCAGCTCTTGGACTAGCGGGGCTAGCACAGATACGCAGTATTTT

j_gene: TRBJ1-1
abundance: -
d_gene: -
v_gene: TRBV19
CDR3aa: CASSPFRGDPYTEAFF
CDR3nt: TGTGCCAGTAGTCCCTTCCGAGGGGACCCGTACACTGAAGCTTTCTTT

j_gene: TRBJ1-5
abundance: -
d_gene: -
v_gene: TRBV12-5
CDR3aa: CASGLVLGLGDQPQHF
CDR3nt: TGTGCTAGTGGTTTGGTACTGGGGCTGGGGGATCAGCCCCAGCATTTT

j_gene: TRBJ1-5
abundance: -
d_gene: TRBD1
v_gene: TRBV3-1/TRBV3-2
CDR3aa: CASSQKPLTGGNQPQHF
CDR3nt: TGTGCCAGCAGCCAAAAGCCCCTGACAGGGGGCAACCAGCCCCAGCATTTT

j_gene: TRBJ2-2
abundance: few
d_gene: -
v_gene: TRBV3-1/TRBV3-2
CDR3aa: CASSQDGQGRELFF
CDR3nt: TGTGCCAGCAGCCAAGATGGCCAGGGTAGGGAGCTGTTTTTT

j_gene: TRBJ1-6
abundance: -
d_gene: -
v_gene: TRBV27
CDR3aa: CASSLFSLGAGYNSPLHF
CDR3nt: TGTGCCAGCAGTTTATTTTCTCTTGGGGCAGGGTATAATTCACCCCTCCACTTT

j_gene: TRBJ2-5
abundance: -
d_gene: -
v_gene: TRBV19
CDR3aa: CASSIEGPGLGSLGTQYF
CDR3nt: TGTGCCAGTAGTATAGAGGGGCCCGGCTTAGGTTCGCTAGGGACCCAGTACTTC

j_gene: TRBJ1-2
abundance: once
d_gene: -
v_gene: TRBV29-1
CDR3aa: CSAQSRHAGYEDYTF
CDR3nt: TGCAGCGCCCAAAGCCGACACGCGGGATATGAAGACTACACCTTC